This T cell receptor beta chain was recorded in a study of T cell clonotyping in hematopoietic cell transplantation. General study points: After transplant, recipient diversity fell while pathologically expanded clonotypes grew through day 180. Few recipient clonotypes overlapped donors; over 97% were de novo at given depth.

TCRdb's copy holds only in-frame clones and misses some; the assay was immunoSEQ multiplex PCR. Seen here are 1,500 to 2,000 clones, 79% observed once, and the top ten hold 27%. Notes on this clone: Its cognate antigen is unknown.

Trimming cost V 5 bases and J 3 bases, with 5 bases left between them. The CDR3 runs to 12 residues. CDR1 is ENHRY and CDR2 is SYGVKD in the germline V gene. Material: peripheral blood mononuclear cells, obtained 30 days after allogeneic stem cell transplant. This chain connects TRBV10-3 to TRBJ1-5; D unclear. This TCR was sampled from a male patient between 45 and 59 years old who had an allogeneic stem cell transplant from an unrelated donor, so the T cells may come from the graft donor. Some clones in this sample may be carry-over from other donors' samples. CDR3 nucleotide sequence: TGTGCCATCAGTCCCGTCAATCAGCCCCAGCATTTT. Protein product: CAISPVNQPQHF.